A single sample gave rise to the 12 T cell receptor beta chains below, sequenced in a study of shared clonotypes between healthy human individuals. The repertoire was sequenced with immunoSEQ multiplex PCR; TCRdb's copy has only in-frame clones and lacks some. This sample yields under 2.5 million clones, of which 92% are seen a single time; 0.3% to 0.45% belongs to the top ten. The specimen was naive CD4+ T cells from PBMCs. The subset here: CD45RA+ positively selected. These TCRs come from a man younger than 35 in good health. Some clones in this sample may be carry-over from other donors' samples.

The chain joins TRBV15 to TRBJ1-1, with D maybe TRBD1 (5 bases). Trimming took 4 bases from V and 3 from J, leaving 9 bases between them. Germline V lookup: CDR1 LNHNV, CDR2 YYDKDF (reference sequence). The CDR3 spans 13 residues. The CDR3 nucleotides read TGTGCCACCAGCACTACGGGGGACACTGAAGCTTTCTTT. Its translation is CATSTTGDTEAFF.

This chain links TRBV6-6 with TRBJ1-4; possible D gene TRBD1, 6 bases. Per the germline V gene, CDR1 is MNHNY and CDR2 is SVGAGI (reference sequence). V was trimmed by 0 bases and J by 2 bases, leaving 10 bases between them. This CDR3 comprises 16 residues. CDR3: CASSYSGGMTNEKLFF. The CDR3 nucleotides are TGTGCCAGCAGTTACTCTGGGGGCATGACTAATGAAAAACTGTTTTTT.

CDR3 nucleotide sequence: TGTGCCAGCAGTTCCCGGACAGGGGATCAGATTAGTCAGCCCCAGCATTTT. The encoded protein is CASSSRTGDQISQPQHF. The chain has TRBV28 and TRBJ1-5; 9 nucleotides align to TRBD1. This CDR3 contains 17 residues. Germline trimming cut 4 bases from V and 6 bases from J; bases unmatched to any gene: 13. Germline V gives CDR1 MDHEN, CDR2 SYDVKM.

This chain joins TRBV5-1 and TRBJ1-4, with D perhaps matching TRBD1 (6 bases). Germline-derived CDR1 and CDR2 are SGHRS and YFSETQ. This CDR3 spans 14 amino acids. Trimming left V 1 base short and J 8 bases short, with 12 bases between. CDR3 DNA sequence: TGCGCCAGCAGCTTGACGCGGGGGGCAGAAAAACTGTTTTTT. This sequence encodes CASSLTRGAEKLFF.

The chain recombines TRBV28 with TRBJ2-1; 8 positions agree with TRBD2. Trimming took 2 bases from V and 4 from J; bases not matched to a gene: 4. The CDR3 length is 15 residues. From germline, CDR1 is MDHEN and CDR2 SYDVKM. CDR3 nucleotide sequence: TGTGCCAGCAGTTTACCGGGAGGGCTGTACAATGAGCAGTTCTTC. Its translation: CASSLPGGLYNEQFF.

This clone was observed a handful of times. The chain uses TRBV9 and TRBJ1-1; tentative D call: TRBD1 (5 bases). Germline V CDR1 and CDR2: SGDLS, YYNGEE. There are 14 residues in the CDR3. The V end lost 4 bases, the J end lost 3 bases, and 13 bases lay between the germline ends. CDR3 sequence reads: CASSSRGGDTEAFF. The CDR3 bases are TGTGCCAGCAGCTCGCGCGGGGGGGACACTGAAGCTTTCTTT.

This chain connects TRBV15 to TRBJ1-2, with a possible D match to TRBD1 (6 bases). Deletions cut 0 bases from V and 4 bases from J, with 9 bases between. This CDR3 region has 14 residues. Germline loops: CDR1 LNHNV, CDR2 YYDKDF (reference sequence). Here the CDR3 reads CATSRDRGTYGYTF. CDR3 sequence (DNA): TGTGCCACCAGCAGAGACAGGGGCACCTATGGCTACACCTTC.

On this clone: The same CDR3 also results from other DNA sequences found in this sample. The chain joins TRBV6-4 to TRBJ1-1; TRBD1 might be the D (5 bases). V lost 5 bases and J 2 bases, leaving 9 bases between the germline ends. Germline-derived CDR1 and CDR2 are MRHNA and SNTAGT. The CDR3 has 13 residues. The CDR3 loop is CASSYDSNTEAFF. For the CDR3, the DNA is TGTGCCAGCAGTTATGACAGTAACACTGAAGCTTTCTTT.

The chain carries TRBV7-3 and TRBJ2-5; a possible D gene is TRBD1 (5 bases). Deletions cut 4 bases from V and 4 bases from J, with 13 bases between. Per germline, CDR1 SGHTA and CDR2 FQGTGA. CDR3 size: 14 residues. CDR3 in DNA: TGTGCCAGCAGCTCGAGTGGGGCCCGAGAGACCCAGTACTTC. Its protein is CASSSSGARETQYF.

A word on this clone: A junction boundary mismatches the germline segment, possibly from a read error. The rearrangement joins TRBV4-1 to TRBJ1-2; D is unresolved. The CDR3 runs 16 residues. CDR1 and CDR2 from the germline V gene are MGHRA and YSYEKL. CDR3 DNA sequence: TGCGCCAGCAGCCAAGTGGTTAAGGGCCTCAACTGTGGCTACACCTTC. Residues: CASSQVVKGLNCGYTF.

About this clone: The identical CDR3 is also encoded by other nucleotide sequences in the sample. The genes are TRBV11-3 and TRBJ2-1; the match to TRBD2 covers 8 bases. Germline V lookup: CDR1 SGHNT, CDR2 YENEEA. J gave up 0 bases and V 3 bases, and 1 base lay outside the gene matches. The CDR3 extends over 15 amino acids. The CDR3, as DNA: TGTGCCAGCAGCTTGAGCGGGAGCTCCTACAATGAGCAGTTCTTC. It encodes CASSLSGSSYNEQFF.

The chain is built from TRBV7-2 and TRBJ2-3, with D unresolved. Germline CDR1 SGHTA, CDR2 FQGNSA. This CDR3 spans 18 amino acids. V was pared by 1 base and J by 0 bases, with 17 bases between. CDR3 amino acids: CASSLVPPTISSTDTQYF. CDR3 sequence (DNA): TGTGCCAGCAGCTTAGTTCCCCCGACCATTTCTAGCACAGATACGCAGTATTTT.